What follows is one T cell receptor beta chain and its context. Antigen specificity is unknown. The study ran its PCR with 60 Vbeta and 13 Jbeta primers. TCRdb's copy holds only in-frame clones and misses some; the assay was immunoSEQ multiplex PCR. The sample gives about 120,000 clones, nearly 65% of which show up once; over 8% is in the top ten. The germline CDR1 and CDR2 sequences are LNHDA and SQIVND (reference sequence). This CDR3 has 16 amino acids. V gave up 4 bases and J gave up 0 bases, with 12 bases separating them. The record originates from a study of cytomegalovirus exposure and HLA in healthy donors. Study-level findings and limits: As a later analysis showed, a missense DCLRE1C variant was linked to trimming of TCR beta V- and J-genes. TCR beta sequences reportedly predicted the HLA-A and HLA-B alleles of most subjects accurately.

The specimen was PBMCs. The origin of this receptor is a man aged 35-49 years in good health and CMV-seropositive. The chain is built from TRBV19 and TRBJ2-2; no clear D. CDR3 coding DNA: TGTGCCAGTAGTACCCTGGGCTTCGCGAACACCGGGGAGCTGTTTTTT. It translates to CASSTLGFANTGELFF. Supplemented by reference TRBV19 and TRBJ2-2, the full variable domain reads DGGITQSPKYLFRKEGQNVTLSCEQNLNHDAMYWYRQDPGQGLRLIYYSQIVNDFQKGDIAEGYSVSREKKESFPLTVTSAQKNPTAFYLCASSTLGFANTGELFFGEGSRLTVL.